There are a few counts of the clone carrying this TCR beta chain. Its specificity is not known. This specimen belongs to a study of beta chain features in type 1 diabetes. Study conclusions and caveats: TCRB CDR3 length was moderately but significantly reduced in all four CD4+ subsets of Type 1 diabetes patients.

V gave up 1 base and J gave up 0 bases, with 7 bases separating them. The germline V gene encodes CDR1 KGHSY and CDR2 FQNENV. The CDR3 has 15 amino acids. As every portion of the isolated RNA was reverse transcribed, the sequencing read expressed TCRB transcripts. Measured with immunoSEQ multiplex PCR; TCRdb has only the in-frame clones, and not every one. The sample lists 100,000 to 150,000 clones; roughly 10% were seen once. Sequencing was done on a sample of central memory CD4+ T cells from blood. The genes are TRBV16 and TRBJ2-1; D is possibly TRBD2 (5 bases). This TCR derives from a man aged 25-40 years with type 1 diabetes. Here the CDR3 reads CASSQFTSSYNEQFF. DNA for the CDR3: TGTGCCAGCAGCCAATTTACTAGCTCCTACAATGAGCAGTTCTTC.